One and the same sample provided the 18 T cell receptor beta chains below, sequenced in a study of blood T cell repertoires in COVID-19. Profiling relied on immunoSEQ multiplex PCR, and the TCRdb table lists in-frame clones only, not all of them. This table has about 100,000 clones, 79% appearing once. The sample comprised peripheral blood. These receptors were collected from a woman of 80 years or more with active or convalescent COVID-19.

The rearrangement uses TRBV7-6 and TRBJ2-1; the match to TRBD2 covers 9 bases. V dropped 5 bases and J dropped 10; count of bases not matched to a gene: 24. CDR3 length equals 19 residues. Per the germline V gene, CDR1 is SGHVS and CDR2 is FNYEAQ. The CDR3 nucleotides read TGTGCCAGCAGCCCCCGGGGTAGCGGGAGAGCGGTTCTTTCCCCGGAGCAGTTCTTC. This gives the protein CASSPRGSGRAVLSPEQFF. The whole variable domain, remainder taken from reference TRBV7-6 and TRBJ2-1, is GAGVSQSPRYKVTKRGQDVALRCDPISGHVSLYWYRQALGQGPEFLTYFNYEAQQDKSGLPNDRFSAERPEGSISTLTIQRTEQRDSAMYRCASSPRGSGRAVLSPEQFFGPGTRLTVL.

The chain combines TRBV6-5 with TRBJ2-7; the match to TRBD2 covers 7 bases. The length of the CDR3 is 14 residues. CDR1 and CDR2 (germline): MNHEY, SVGAGI. Trimming cost V 8 bases and J 2 bases; bases outside gene matches: 9. The CDR3 DNA is TGTGCCAGCCCGAGGGAGGGTTTACCCTACGAGCAGTACTTC. It encodes CASPREGLPYEQYF.

This chain connects TRBV30 to TRBJ1-2; D is perhaps TRBD1 (5 bases). The CDR3 loop spans 13 amino acids. The V gene lost 4 bases and the J gene lost 7 bases, with 16 bases spanning the gap. CDR1 GTSNPN and CDR2 SVGIG come from the germline V gene (reference sequence). This CDR3 is CAWTAQPGIGYTF. The CDR3 DNA reads as TGTGCCTGGACGGCCCAACCAGGGATTGGCTACACCTTC.

As to this clone: Because the CDR3's place on the DNA is in doubt, the DNA is left out and the CDR3 is given as listed by TCRdb. This sequence joins TRBV21-1 and TRBJ2-1; the table's D gene call, TRBD1, was not cross checked with the DNA. TRBV21-1 corresponds to a pseudogene. Termini included, the CDR3 measures 19 amino acids. This chain's CDR3 is CASSKVGTGTPVLYNEQFF.

J is TRBJ2-3 and V is TRBV5-1; no reliable D call. Deletions cut 4 bases from V and 2 bases from J, with 11 bases between. The CDR3 is 14 amino acids. The V gene's germline CDR1 is SGHRS and CDR2 YFSETQ. Here the CDR3 reads CASSPSRFTDTQYF. The CDR3 nucleotides are TGCGCCAGCAGCCCGTCCCGTTTCACAGATACGCAGTATTTT.

The rearrangement links TRBV6-5 to TRBJ1-2; D might be TRBD1 (5 bases). Looked up from germline, CDR1 is MNHEY and CDR2 is SVGAGI. V gave up 6 bases and J gave up 4 bases, with 18 bases separating them. This CDR3 has 15 residues. CDR3 sequence: CASSNYQTGPYGYTF. Here the CDR3 DNA reads TGTGCCAGCAGCAACTATCAAACAGGACCCTATGGCTACACCTTC.

The rearrangement uses TRBV11-3 and TRBJ2-1; 8 nucleotides agree with TRBD2. Trimming at V came to 1 base and at J to 0 bases, leaving 5 bases not matched to a gene. This CDR3 spans 17 amino acids. Germline CDR1 is SGHNT and CDR2 is YENEEA. In DNA form, the CDR3 reads TGTGCCAGCAGCTTAGTTGGGAGCGGGAGCTCCTACAATGAGCAGTTCTTC. Its translation: CASSLVGSGSSYNEQFF.

The CDR3 coding sequence is TGTGCCAGCAGCTTTAGGGGCCAGGGGAACACTGAAGCTTTCTTT. Translated, it gives CASSFRGQGNTEAFF. This rearrangement joins TRBV11-2 to TRBJ1-1, with D possibly matching TRBD1 (5 bases). The V gene's germline CDR1 is SGHAT and CDR2 FQNNGV. Trimming removed 3 bases at V and 1 base at J, with 12 bases between. The CDR3 is made up of 15 amino acids.

This sequence joins TRBV5-5 and TRBJ2-2, with a tentative D call TRBD2 (6 bases). The CDR3 is made up of 17 amino acids. The germline V gene has CDR1 SGHKS and CDR2 YYEKEE (reference sequence). V gave up 1 base and J gave up 2 bases, with 15 bases separating them. CDR3 loop: CASSLTPTGGNTGELFF. The CDR3 DNA reads as TGTGCCAGCAGCTTGACCCCTACCGGGGGAAACACCGGGGAGCTGTTTTTT.

J is TRBJ1-1 and V is TRBV28; unclear D gene. CDR1 MDHEN and CDR2 SYDVKM come from the germline V gene. The CDR3 spans 12 residues. Trimming shortened V by 6 bases and J by 5 bases, and 10 bases separated the two germline ends. The CDR3 nucleotides read TGTGCCAGCAGCCCACCCGAGACTGAAGCTTTCTTT. Its translation: CASSPPETEAFF. The entire variable domain, with the rest obtained from reference TRBV28 and TRBJ1-1, is as follows: DVKVTQSSRYLVKRTGEKVFLECVQDMDHENMFWYRQDPGLGLRLIYFSYDVKMKEKGDIPEGYSVSREKKERFSLILESASTNQTSMYLCASSPPETEAFFGQGTRLTVV.

The chain is built from TRBV19 and TRBJ2-1; TRBD2 agrees at 13 bases. The CDR3 length is 18 residues. Germline trimming cut 0 bases from V and 6 bases from J; bases unmatched to any gene: 8. Germline V gene sequence: CDR1 LNHDA, CDR2 SQIVND (reference sequence). The CDR3, as DNA: TGTGCCAGTAGTATAGATCGTACCGGACTAGCGGGAGCCAATGAGCAGTTCTTC. It encodes CASSIDRTGLAGANEQFF. Combining the CDR3 with reference TRBV19 and TRBJ2-1 gives the whole variable domain DGGITQSPKYLFRKEGQNVTLSCEQNLNHDAMYWYRQDPGQGLRLIYYSQIVNDFQKGDIAEGYSVSREKKESFPLTVTSAQKNPTAFYLCASSIDRTGLAGANEQFFGPGTRLTVL.

The CDR3 DNA follows: TGCGCCAGCAGCTCCCTCAACGGACAGGGCGAGCAGTACTTC. Its protein is CASSSLNGQGEQYF. The V call is TRBV5-1, the J call TRBJ2-7; 8 nucleotides agree with TRBD1. V lost 3 bases, J lost 6 bases, and 8 bases stayed unmatched. Germline-derived CDR1 and CDR2 are SGHRS and YFSETQ. The CDR3 covers 14 residues.

The chain is built from TRBV18 and TRBJ1-1, with TRBD1 matching over 9 bases. J lost 5 bases, V lost 5 bases, and 15 bases had no gene match. This CDR3 has 17 amino acids. CDR1 and CDR2 (germline): KGHSH, LQKENI. The CDR3 is CASSYFPLQGADTEAFF. CDR3 nucleotide sequence: TGTGCCAGCTCATACTTCCCCCTACAGGGGGCGGATACTGAAGCTTTCTTT.

This clone has only one observation. The chain couples TRBV6-5 to TRBJ2-2; TRBD1 matches at 9 bases. The CDR3 totals 12 residues. The germline gives CDR1 MNHEY, CDR2 SVGAGI. Trimming took 6 bases from V and 10 from J; bases not matched to a gene: 3. The CDR3 region is CASRGQGPELFF. The CDR3 bases are TGTGCCAGCAGGGGACAGGGTCCGGAGCTGTTTTTT.

The rearrangement uses TRBV30 and TRBJ2-3; 8 bases agree with TRBD2. With V trimmed by 7 bases and J by 4 bases, 10 bases remained unmatched. Germline CDR1 GTSNPN, CDR2 SVGIG (reference sequence). The CDR3 spans 14 residues. The CDR3 sequence: CASSRGGRSDTQYF. DNA for the CDR3: TGTGCCTCCTCCCGGGGCGGGAGGTCAGATACGCAGTATTTT.

This clone has a single count. The chain carries TRBV7-6 and TRBJ1-3; D might be TRBD1 (5 bases). Germline CDR1 SGHVS, CDR2 FNYEAQ. The V end lost 5 bases, the J end lost 1 base, and 12 bases lay between the germline ends. The CDR3 totals 15 residues. CDR3 sequence (DNA): TGTGCCAGCAGCCGCGGGGGGTCGTCTGGAAACACCATATATTTT. Translating it yields CASSRGGSSGNTIYF. Filled out from reference TRBV7-6 and TRBJ1-3, the complete variable domain reads GAGVSQSPRYKVTKRGQDVALRCDPISGHVSLYWYRQALGQGPEFLTYFNYEAQQDKSGLPNDRFSAERPEGSISTLTIQRTEQRDSAMYRCASSRGGSSGNTIYFGEGSWLTVV.

Regarding this clone: Different DNA sequences within this sample yield the same CDR3. This chain links TRBV7-8 with TRBJ2-7; D gene unclear. Per the germline V gene, CDR1 is SGHVS and CDR2 is FQNEAQ. Trimming left V 5 bases short and J 0 bases short, with 5 bases between. This CDR3 contains 12 residues. In nucleotides, the CDR3 is TGTGCCAGCAGCCCCTCCTCCTACGAGCAGTACTTC. Its translation is CASSPSSYEQYF.

The V and J genes are TRBV6-2 or TRBV6-3 and TRBJ2-1, with D unresolved. In germline, CDR1 is MNHEY, CDR2 SVGEGT. This CDR3 has 14 amino acids. Trimming removed 2 bases from V and 9 bases from J, with 14 bases in between. CDR3 loop: CASSYRPLWAEQFF. CDR3 DNA sequence: TGTGCCAGCAGTTACCGACCGCTCTGGGCTGAGCAGTTCTTC.